This paragraph reports one TCR beta chain. The antigen remains unidentified. This record belongs to a study of blood T cells in healthy people across ages. For the second PCR, which ran for 7 to 11 cycles, a sample-barcoded 5' primer and a J-beta primer mix were used. From the 5' RACE reads, TCRdb called clonotypes with MiXCR, one entry per CDR3 protein. The data contain roughly 720,000 distinct CDR3 sequences, around half of them singletons. Healthy Caucasian individuals from Russia aged about 6 to 90 served as donors. Study findings and constraints: The fall in TCR beta diversity per million T cells was roughly linear with age. Among long-lived donors, naive CD4+ cells were more numerous and diversity higher than in aged donors.

This CDR3 has 15 residues. The V end lost 6 bases, the J end lost 2 bases, and 15 bases lay between the germline ends. Germline lookup yields CDR1 SNHLY and CDR2 FYNNEI. V usage is TRBV2 and J usage is TRBJ2-3, with TRBD2 as a possible D gene (6 bases). The clonotype comes from a man at least 80 years old in good health. The specimen was blood. CDR3 amino acids: CASSNSGTTTDTQYF. The CDR3 DNA reads TGTGCCAGCAGCAATAGCGGAACCACCACAGATACGCAGTATTTT.